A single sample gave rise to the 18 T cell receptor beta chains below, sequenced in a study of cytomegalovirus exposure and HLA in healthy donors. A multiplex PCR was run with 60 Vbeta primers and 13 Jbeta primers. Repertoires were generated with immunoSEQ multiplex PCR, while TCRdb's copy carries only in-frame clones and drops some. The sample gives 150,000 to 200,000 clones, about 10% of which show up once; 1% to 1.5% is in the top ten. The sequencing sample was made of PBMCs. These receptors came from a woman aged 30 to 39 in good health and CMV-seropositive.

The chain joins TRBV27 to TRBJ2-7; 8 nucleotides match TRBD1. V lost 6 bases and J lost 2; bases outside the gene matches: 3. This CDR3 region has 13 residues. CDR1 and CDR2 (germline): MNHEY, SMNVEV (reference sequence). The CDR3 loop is CASSRDRTYEQYF. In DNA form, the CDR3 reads TGTGCCAGCAGCCGGGACAGGACCTACGAGCAGTACTTC.

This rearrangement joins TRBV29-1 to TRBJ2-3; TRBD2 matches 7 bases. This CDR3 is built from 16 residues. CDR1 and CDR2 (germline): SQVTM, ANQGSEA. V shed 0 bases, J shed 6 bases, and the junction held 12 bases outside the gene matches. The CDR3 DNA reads TGCAGCGTTGAAGATGGGGGGGGTCGTCAAGGGGATACGCAGTATTTT. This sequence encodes CSVEDGGGRQGDTQYF.

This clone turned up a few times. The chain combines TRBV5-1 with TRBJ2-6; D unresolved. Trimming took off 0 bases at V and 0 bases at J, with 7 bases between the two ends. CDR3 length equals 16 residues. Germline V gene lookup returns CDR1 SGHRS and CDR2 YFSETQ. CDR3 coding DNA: TGCGCCAGCAGCTTGGGAGATATCTCTGGGGCCAACGTCCTGACTTTC. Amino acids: CASSLGDISGANVLTF. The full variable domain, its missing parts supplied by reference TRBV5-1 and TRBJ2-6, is KAGVTQTPRYLIKTRGQQVTLSCSPISGHRSVSWYQQTPGQGLQFLFEYFSETQRNKGNFPGRFSGRQFSNSRSEMNVSTLELGDSALYLCASSLGDISGANVLTFGAGSRLTVL.

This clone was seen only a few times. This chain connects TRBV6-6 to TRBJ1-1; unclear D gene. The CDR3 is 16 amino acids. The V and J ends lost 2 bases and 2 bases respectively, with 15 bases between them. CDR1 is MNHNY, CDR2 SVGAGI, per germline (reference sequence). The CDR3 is CASSYPAGDGNTEAFF. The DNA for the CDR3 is TGTGCCAGCAGTTACCCGGCCGGGGATGGAAACACTGAAGCTTTCTTT.

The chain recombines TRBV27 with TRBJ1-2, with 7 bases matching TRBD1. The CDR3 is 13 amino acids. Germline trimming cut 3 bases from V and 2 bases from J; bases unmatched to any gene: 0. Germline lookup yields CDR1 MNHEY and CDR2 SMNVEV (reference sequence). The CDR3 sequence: CASSLTGNYGYTF. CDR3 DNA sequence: TGTGCCAGCAGTTTGACAGGGAACTATGGCTACACCTTC.

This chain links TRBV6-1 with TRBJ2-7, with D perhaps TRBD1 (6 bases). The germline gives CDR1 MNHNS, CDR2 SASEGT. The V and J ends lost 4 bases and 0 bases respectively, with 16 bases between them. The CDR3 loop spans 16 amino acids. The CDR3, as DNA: TGTGCCAGCAGTGCGAAAGGCCAGGGGCTCTCCTACGAGCAGTACTTC. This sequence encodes CASSAKGQGLSYEQYF.

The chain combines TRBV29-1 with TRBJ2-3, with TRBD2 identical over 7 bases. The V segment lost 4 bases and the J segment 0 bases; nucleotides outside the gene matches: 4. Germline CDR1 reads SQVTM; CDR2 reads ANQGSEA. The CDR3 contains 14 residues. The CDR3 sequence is CSVVLGGSTDTQYF. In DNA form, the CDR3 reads TGCAGCGTTGTATTGGGAGGGAGCACAGATACGCAGTATTTT.

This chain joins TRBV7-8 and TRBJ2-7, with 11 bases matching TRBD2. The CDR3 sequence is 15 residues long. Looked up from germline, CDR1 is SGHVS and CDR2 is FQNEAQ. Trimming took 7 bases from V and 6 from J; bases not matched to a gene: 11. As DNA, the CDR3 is TGTGCCAGCACCTCCTGGACCGGGACTAGCGGCGAGCAGTACTTC. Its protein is CASTSWTGTSGEQYF.

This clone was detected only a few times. The CDR3 here is CSVQYTGYGYTF. CDR3 sequence (DNA): TGCAGCGTTCAGTATACAGGGTATGGCTACACCTTC. The chain combines TRBV29-1 with TRBJ1-2; D perhaps matches TRBD1 (6 bases). The CDR3 runs to 12 residues. CDR1 is SQVTM, CDR2 ANQGSEA, per germline. Trimming removed 5 bases at V and 5 bases at J, with 12 bases between.

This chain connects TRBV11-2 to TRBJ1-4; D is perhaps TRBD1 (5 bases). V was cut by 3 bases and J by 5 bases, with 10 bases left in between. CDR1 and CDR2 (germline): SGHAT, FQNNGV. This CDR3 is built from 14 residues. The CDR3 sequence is CASSLGLLNEKLFF. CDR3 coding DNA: TGTGCCAGCAGCTTGGGACTGCTAAATGAAAAACTGTTTTTT.

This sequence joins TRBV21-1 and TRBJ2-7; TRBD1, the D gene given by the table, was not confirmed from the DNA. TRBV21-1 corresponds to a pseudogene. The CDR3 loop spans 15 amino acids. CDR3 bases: TGTGCCAGCAGCAACAAACAGGTTAGCTCCTACGAGCAGTACTTC. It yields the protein CASSNKQVSSYEQYF.

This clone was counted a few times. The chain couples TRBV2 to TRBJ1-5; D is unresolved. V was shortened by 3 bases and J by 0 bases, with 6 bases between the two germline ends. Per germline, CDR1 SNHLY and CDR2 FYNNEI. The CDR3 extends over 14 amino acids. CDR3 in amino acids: CASSEISSNQPQHF. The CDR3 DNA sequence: TGTGCCAGCAGTGAGATCAGTAGCAATCAGCCCCAGCATTTT.

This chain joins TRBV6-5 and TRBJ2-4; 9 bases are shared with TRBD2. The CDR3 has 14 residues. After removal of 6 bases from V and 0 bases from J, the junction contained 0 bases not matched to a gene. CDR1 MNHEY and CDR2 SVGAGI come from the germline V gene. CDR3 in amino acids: CASRTSGAKNIQYF. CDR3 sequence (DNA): TGTGCCAGCAGGACTAGCGGAGCCAAAAACATTCAGTACTTC.

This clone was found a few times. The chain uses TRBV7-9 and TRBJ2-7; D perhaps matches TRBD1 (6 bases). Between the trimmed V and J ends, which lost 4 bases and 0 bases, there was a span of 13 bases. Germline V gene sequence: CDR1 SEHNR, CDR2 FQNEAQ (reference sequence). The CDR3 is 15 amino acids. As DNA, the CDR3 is TGTGCCAGCAGCTCGGTGACACAGGGCTCCTACGAGCAGTACTTC. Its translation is CASSSVTQGSYEQYF.

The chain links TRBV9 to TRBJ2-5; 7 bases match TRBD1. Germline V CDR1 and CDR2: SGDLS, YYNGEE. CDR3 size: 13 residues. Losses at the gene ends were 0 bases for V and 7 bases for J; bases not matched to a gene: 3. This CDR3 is CASSVDRGRTQYF. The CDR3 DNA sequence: TGTGCCAGCAGCGTAGACAGGGGTAGGACCCAGTACTTC. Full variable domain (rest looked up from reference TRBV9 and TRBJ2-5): DSGVTQTPKHLITATGQRVTLRCSPRSGDLSVYWYQQSLDQGLQFLIQYYNGEERAKGNILERFSAQQFPDLHSELNLSSLELGDSALYFCASSVDRGRTQYFGPGTRLLVL.

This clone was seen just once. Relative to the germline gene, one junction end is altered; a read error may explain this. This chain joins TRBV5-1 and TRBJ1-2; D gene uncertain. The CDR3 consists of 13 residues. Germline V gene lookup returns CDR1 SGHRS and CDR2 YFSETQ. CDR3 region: CARSLGGPVGYTF. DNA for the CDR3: TGCGCCAGAAGCTTGGGAGGGCCAGTGGGCTACACCTTC.

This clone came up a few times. As DNA, the CDR3 is TGCGCCAGGCCCCCGGGGGAGGACACCTACAATGAGCAGTTCTTC. It translates to CARPPGEDTYNEQFF. The chain is built from TRBV10-2 and TRBJ2-1, with a weak D call TRBD2 (6 bases). Between the trimmed V and J ends, which lost 9 bases and 2 bases, there was a span of 17 bases. In germline, CDR1 is WSHSY, CDR2 SAAADI. The CDR3 loop spans 15 amino acids.

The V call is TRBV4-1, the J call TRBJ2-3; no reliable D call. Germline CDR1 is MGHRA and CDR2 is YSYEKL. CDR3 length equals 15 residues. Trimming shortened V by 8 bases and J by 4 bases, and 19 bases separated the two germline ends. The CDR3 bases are TGCGCCAGCGGCCCAAACCAAGCGCTCGCAGATACGCAGTATTTT. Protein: CASGPNQALADTQYF.